The sequence of this TCR beta chain was determined in a study of cytomegalovirus exposure and HLA in healthy donors. Study context: Within an early data release were approximately 85 million unique TCRs drawn from HLA-typed donors.

The PCR contained 60 Vbeta and 13 Jbeta primers. Here immunoSEQ multiplex PCR was the method, and the copy in TCRdb shows in-frame clones only, minus some. The sample carries 110,000 or so clones, over 75% recorded once. The study's findings and limits: A link between a missense DCLRE1C variant and TCR beta V- and J-gene trimming emerged from a later analysis.

The donors, nominally healthy at sampling, likely had unrecorded immune exposures. Concerning this clone: What it recognizes is unknown.

Germline V gene lookup returns CDR1 SGHAT and CDR2 FQNNGV. V trimming: 6 bases; J trimming: 1 base; junction bases outside the gene matches: 5. This CDR3 contains 15 residues. Specimen: PBMCs. V gene TRBV11-2 combines with J gene TRBJ2-7, with 11 positions matching TRBD2. The TCR sequence derives from a woman younger than 35 in good health and CMV-seronegative. The CDR3 DNA reads TGTGCCAGCAGGACTAGCGGGAACAAATCCTACGAGCAGTACTTC. It specifies CASRTSGNKSYEQYF.